A single sample gave rise to the 3 T cell receptor beta chains below, sequenced in a study of T cell responses to AZD1222 COVID-19 vaccine. Assay used: immunoSEQ multiplex PCR; TCRdb lists only in-frame clones, some missing. The sample carries about 150,000 clones, over 75% recorded once. The source material was peripheral blood, sampled on day 0 of AZD1222 vaccination. These receptors all come from an adult in good health.

The rearrangement links TRBV20-1 to TRBJ2-5; no clear D gene. The CDR3 has 11 amino acids. Between the trimmed V and J ends, which lost 1 base and 1 base, there was a span of 1 base. CDR1 DFQATT and CDR2 SNEGSKA come from the germline V gene (reference sequence). CDR3 in amino acids: CSARVQETQYF. CDR3 coding DNA: TGCAGTGCTAGAGTCCAAGAGACCCAGTACTTC.

The chain has TRBV5-4 and TRBJ1-6; a possible D gene is TRBD1 (5 bases). Looked up from germline, CDR1 is SGHNT and CDR2 is YYREEE (reference sequence). Trimming removed 0 bases at V and 6 bases at J, with 22 bases between. This CDR3 has 19 residues. Here the CDR3 DNA reads TGTGCCAGCAGCTTGGTAAAATGGGCAACAGTCGGGGGTAATTCACCCCTCCACTTT. This sequence encodes CASSLVKWATVGGNSPLHF.

The CDR3 reads CASRGDRPNQPQHF. CDR3 nucleotide sequence: TGCGCCAGCAGGGGGGACAGGCCCAATCAGCCCCAGCATTTT. V usage is TRBV10-2 and J usage is TRBJ1-5; 8 bases agree with TRBD1. This CDR3 has 14 amino acids. Germline CDR1 WSHSY, CDR2 SAAADI. J gave up 3 bases and V 6 bases, and 4 bases lay outside the gene matches.